The 32 T cell receptor beta chains in this list originate from one sample, sequenced in a study of T cell changes during pregnancy in multiple sclerosis. Assay: immunoSEQ multiplex PCR; the TCRdb copy retains only in-frame clones and omits some. The sample records under 65,000 clones, 80% to 95% being singletons. The sample consisted of peripheral blood, taken after pregnancy. These receptors all come from a female donor in good health, enrolled as a control in a pregnancy study.

The V gene is TRBV28, the J gene TRBJ2-4; 8 bases are a match to TRBD1. In germline, CDR1 is MDHEN, CDR2 SYDVKM. The CDR3 covers 17 residues. J gave up 2 bases and V 5 bases, and 11 bases lay outside the gene matches. This chain's CDR3 is CASSTTPGGASKNIQYF. The CDR3 DNA is TGTGCCAGCAGTACCACCCCAGGGGGCGCATCCAAAAACATTCAGTACTTC.

The chain couples TRBV5-1 to TRBJ2-7; TRBD1 might be the D (5 bases). Germline V lookup: CDR1 SGHRS, CDR2 YFSETQ. V lost 5 bases and J lost 0, with 12 bases in between. The CDR3 is 14 amino acids. The CDR3 loop reads CASRTEPHSYEQYF. In nucleotides, the CDR3 is TGCGCCAGCAGGACAGAACCCCACTCCTACGAGCAGTACTTC.

V and J are TRBV7-2 and TRBJ1-4; tentatively, D is TRBD1 (5 bases). The CDR3 has 14 amino acids. V lost 1 base to trimming and J lost 7 bases, with 10 bases between them. Germline values: CDR1 SGHTA, CDR2 FQGNSA. The CDR3 loop reads CASSLVGRGEKLFF. In DNA, the CDR3 is TGTGCCAGCAGCTTAGTTGGGAGGGGTGAAAAACTGTTTTTT.

The rearrangement links TRBV18 to TRBJ1-1, with D possibly matching TRBD1 (5 bases). Germline V lookup: CDR1 KGHSH, CDR2 LQKENI. The CDR3 extends over 13 amino acids. Trimming took 5 bases from V and 2 from J, leaving 9 bases between them. CDR3 in DNA: TGTGCCAGCTCATCAGGGCGAAACACTGAAGCTTTCTTT. Translation: CASSSGRNTEAFF.

The chain couples TRBV6-1 to TRBJ2-7; 9 positions agree with TRBD2. The length of the CDR3 is 13 residues. The junction had 1 base not matched to a gene; V was cut back by 4 bases and J by 3 bases. Germline V lookup: CDR1 MNHNS, CDR2 SASEGT. CDR3 sequence: CASSVAGVYEQYF. The CDR3 DNA follows: TGTGCCAGCAGTGTAGCGGGAGTCTACGAGCAGTACTTC.

The V and J genes are TRBV19 and TRBJ1-5; D might be TRBD1 (5 bases). This CDR3 is 15 amino acids long. The germline V gene encodes CDR1 LNHDA and CDR2 SQIVND (reference sequence). V was clipped by 8 bases and J by 1 base, with 15 bases between them. The CDR3 region is CASGRRGGSNQPQHF. As DNA, the CDR3 is TGTGCCAGTGGGAGGCGGGGGGGGAGCAATCAGCCCCAGCATTTT. The full variable domain, in which reference TRBV19 and TRBJ1-5 provide the parts outside the CDR3, is DGGITQSPKYLFRKEGQNVTLSCEQNLNHDAMYWYRQDPGQGLRLIYYSQIVNDFQKGDIAEGYSVSREKKESFPLTVTSAQKNPTAFYLCASGRRGGSNQPQHFGDGTRLSIL.

V is TRBV5-1 and J is TRBJ2-7; 9 nucleotides match TRBD1. The germline V gene has CDR1 SGHRS and CDR2 YFSETQ. After removal of 7 bases from V and 3 bases from J, the junction contained 5 bases not matched to a gene. The CDR3 loop spans 13 amino acids. The CDR3 loop is CASGTGGLYEQYF. CDR3 in DNA: TGCGCCAGCGGAACAGGGGGCCTCTACGAGCAGTACTTC.

The rearrangement links TRBV11-2 to TRBJ1-1; D call uncertain. The CDR3 extends over 16 amino acids. Germline V gene lookup returns CDR1 SGHAT and CDR2 FQNNGV. V was shortened by 5 bases and J by 5 bases, with 21 bases between the two germline ends. The CDR3 reads CASSPRAGTVITEAFF. In DNA form, the CDR3 reads TGTGCCAGCAGCCCCCGAGCAGGTACAGTTATTACTGAAGCTTTCTTT.

The rearrangement links TRBV9 to TRBJ1-1, with 11 bases aligning to TRBD1. Germline CDR1 reads SGDLS; CDR2 reads YYNGEE. Trimming took 0 bases from V and 4 from J; bases not matched to a gene: 2. The CDR3 has 15 amino acids. This chain's CDR3 is CASSVGTGGRTEAFF. The CDR3 DNA reads as TGTGCCAGCAGCGTAGGGACAGGGGGCCGCACTGAAGCTTTCTTT.

The gene calls are TRBV10-1 and TRBJ1-1, with D maybe TRBD1 (5 bases). V lost 4 bases and J lost 1, with 7 bases in between. CDR1 is WNHNN, CDR2 SYGVQD, per germline (reference sequence). The CDR3 loop spans 13 amino acids. The CDR3 loop reads CASSVGQNTEAFF. The CDR3 DNA reads TGCGCCAGCAGTGTTGGACAGAACACTGAAGCTTTCTTT.

This rearrangement joins TRBV5-4 to TRBJ2-1, with D perhaps matching TRBD2 (7 bases). Germline CDR1 SGHNT, CDR2 YYREEE (reference sequence). V was clipped by 6 bases and J by 5 bases, with 18 bases between them. The CDR3 contains 15 residues. This chain's CDR3 is CASTPKGGSNNEQFF. In DNA, the CDR3 is TGTGCCAGCACCCCCAAGGGGGGGAGTAACAATGAGCAGTTCTTC.

The J gene is TRBJ2-3, the V gene TRBV18; the D gene is possibly TRBD2 (6 bases). This CDR3 comprises 15 residues. V gave up 1 base and J gave up 2 bases, with 10 bases separating them. The germline CDR1 and CDR2 sequences are KGHSH and LQKENI. CDR3 sequence reads: CASSPRAGTTDTQYF. DNA for the CDR3: TGTGCCAGCTCACCACGGGCGGGAACCACAGATACGCAGTATTTT.

J is TRBJ2-7 and V is TRBV19; 9 bases are a match to TRBD1. The CDR3 is 14 amino acids. CDR1 and CDR2 from the germline V gene are LNHDA and SQIVND (reference sequence). V lost 7 bases and J lost 5; bases outside the gene matches: 9. This CDR3 reads CASTGQGSVDEQYF. CDR3 bases: TGTGCCAGTACCGGACAGGGGTCGGTCGACGAGCAGTACTTC.

The CDR3, as DNA: TGTGCCAGCAGCTTTGTAGCGGGGAGCACAGATACGCAGTATTTT. Amino acid sequence: CASSFVAGSTDTQYF. The V call is TRBV7-2, the J call TRBJ2-3; TRBD2 aligns across 8 bases. Germline loops: CDR1 SGHTA, CDR2 FQGNSA. V shed 3 bases, J shed 0 bases, and the junction held 2 bases outside the gene matches. This CDR3 contains 15 residues.

V and J are TRBV7-8 and TRBJ1-4; D call uncertain. Germline V gene sequence: CDR1 SGHVS, CDR2 FQNEAQ. The CDR3 has 14 residues. Trimming shortened V by 4 bases and J by 8 bases, and 14 bases separated the two germline ends. CDR3 in DNA: TGTGCCAGCAGCTATGGACTGGGAGAGGAAAAACTGTTTTTT. Translating it yields CASSYGLGEEKLFF.

The chain uses TRBV19 and TRBJ2-5, with 10 bases fitting TRBD2. Germline assignment: CDR1 LNHDA and CDR2 SQIVND (reference sequence). The CDR3 is made up of 16 amino acids. With 5 bases clipped from V and 1 base from J, the junction kept 7 bases outside the gene matches. CDR3 sequence reads: CASSAVAGGPQETQYF. The CDR3 DNA is TGTGCCAGTAGTGCCGTAGCGGGGGGACCCCAAGAGACCCAGTACTTC. The full variable domain, in which reference TRBV19 and TRBJ2-5 provide the parts outside the CDR3, is DGGITQSPKYLFRKEGQNVTLSCEQNLNHDAMYWYRQDPGQGLRLIYYSQIVNDFQKGDIAEGYSVSREKKESFPLTVTSAQKNPTAFYLCASSAVAGGPQETQYFGPGTRLLVL.

This clone showed up just once. The rearrangement uses TRBV2 and TRBJ1-2; perhaps TRBD1 as D (6 bases). The CDR3 totals 14 residues. Trimming stripped 6 bases from V and 7 bases from J, with 18 bases between. Germline assignment: CDR1 SNHLY and CDR2 FYNNEI. CDR3 bases: TGTGCCAGCAGGGGAGACAGGAATCTCCCTGGCTACACCTTC. It codes for CASRGDRNLPGYTF.

The V and J genes are TRBV18 and TRBJ1-5; 8 nucleotides line up with TRBD1. Trimming at V came to 4 bases and at J to 2 bases, leaving 4 bases not matched to a gene. In germline, CDR1 is KGHSH, CDR2 LQKENI. The CDR3 is 15 residues long. The CDR3 region is CASSLQGAGNQPQHF. The CDR3 nucleotides read TGTGCCAGCTCACTCCAGGGGGCGGGCAATCAGCCCCAGCATTTT.

The chain has TRBV7-2 and TRBJ1-3, with D tentatively TRBD1 (5 bases). Germline CDR1 and CDR2: SGHTA and FQGNSA. Trimming shortened V by 6 bases and J by 4 bases, and 13 bases separated the two germline ends. CDR3 size: 14 residues. CDR3 loop: CASSLRGTGNTIYF. The CDR3 coding sequence is TGTGCCAGCAGTTTAAGGGGAACGGGAAACACCATATATTTT. The full variable domain, with the rest looked up from reference TRBV7-2 and TRBJ1-3, is GAGVSQSPSNKVTEKGKDVELRCDPISGHTALYWYRQSLGQGLEFLIYFQGNSAPDKSGLPSDRFSAERTGGSVSTLTIQRTQQEDSAVYLCASSLRGTGNTIYFGEGSWLTVV.

V and J are TRBV7-9 and TRBJ1-5; no clear D gene. Between the trimmed V and J ends, which lost 10 bases and 6 bases, there was a span of 19 bases. In germline, CDR1 is SEHNR, CDR2 FQNEAQ (reference sequence). The CDR3 is made up of 14 amino acids. The CDR3 bases are TGTGCCACCAAACTAGAAGGCAACGGTCAGCCCCAGCATTTT. Amino acid sequence: CATKLEGNGQPQHF.

The rearrangement uses TRBV19 and TRBJ1-5, with TRBD1 identical over 9 bases. V dropped 6 bases and J dropped 1; count of bases not matched to a gene: 7. Germline loops: CDR1 LNHDA, CDR2 SQIVND (reference sequence). This CDR3 is built from 16 residues. This CDR3 is CASSSGTGRSNQPQHF. The CDR3 region has the DNA TGTGCCAGTAGCAGTGGGACAGGGCGAAGCAATCAGCCCCAGCATTTT.

The rearrangement uses TRBV11-3 and TRBJ2-3; 9 bases agree with TRBD2. The CDR3 runs to 17 residues. Germline trimming cut 5 bases from V and 3 bases from J; bases unmatched to any gene: 12. Looked up from germline, CDR1 is SGHNT and CDR2 is YENEEA. The CDR3 DNA sequence: TGTGCCAGCAGCGTTGGTATAGCGGGAGAAAGGACAGATACGCAGTATTTT. Encoded protein: CASSVGIAGERTDTQYF.

The gene calls are TRBV19 and TRBJ1-2, with unresolved D. Trimming stripped 2 bases from V and 2 bases from J, with 9 bases between. Germline loops: CDR1 LNHDA, CDR2 SQIVND (reference sequence). This CDR3 spans 14 amino acids. DNA of the CDR3: TGTGCCAGTAGTATACTCGGTATGAACTATGGCTACACCTTC. Translated: CASSILGMNYGYTF.

The chain combines TRBV7-7 with TRBJ2-2; D is perhaps TRBD2 (5 bases). This CDR3 is 14 amino acids long. V dropped 6 bases and J dropped 1 base, with 9 bases sitting between them. Per germline, CDR1 SSHAT and CDR2 FNYEAQ (reference sequence). The CDR3 spells CASRRGMNTGELFF. For the CDR3, the DNA is TGTGCCAGCAGACGAGGGATGAACACCGGGGAGCTGTTTTTT.

The rearrangement uses TRBV9 and TRBJ2-3; TRBD2 is a possible D gene (6 bases). Germline loops: CDR1 SGDLS, CDR2 YYNGEE. V was shortened by 0 bases and J by 4 bases, with 9 bases between the two germline ends. The CDR3 is 14 amino acids. The CDR3 coding sequence is TGTGCCAGCAGCGTAGCTACGGGGGCAGATACGCAGTATTTT. Its translation: CASSVATGADTQYF.

The genes are TRBV7-2 and TRBJ2-7, with TRBD2 identical over 11 bases. V was clipped by 5 bases and J by 4 bases; unmatched bases: 7. CDR1 SGHTA and CDR2 FQGNSA come from the germline V gene. There are 15 residues in the CDR3. CDR3 in amino acids: CASSPSLAGVYEQYF. The CDR3 nucleotides read TGTGCCAGCAGCCCATCACTAGCGGGAGTGTACGAGCAGTACTTC.

The chain recombines TRBV28 with TRBJ2-3, with TRBD2 matching 8 bases. V was pared by 6 bases and J by 11 bases, with 10 bases of the junction left unmatched. This CDR3 contains 13 residues. Per germline, CDR1 MDHEN and CDR2 SYDVKM. The CDR3 sequence is CASRLPMGLEQYF. CDR3 in DNA: TGTGCCAGCAGACTACCAATGGGACTAGAGCAGTATTTT.

Only a few counts were recorded for this clone. The chain combines TRBV6-1 with TRBJ2-1; 8 bases are shared with TRBD2. V lost 1 base, J lost 7 bases, and 6 bases stayed unmatched. Germline-derived CDR1 and CDR2 are MNHNS and SASEGT. The CDR3 extends over 15 amino acids. CDR3 DNA: TGTGCCAGCAGTGAAGGGGCTAGCGGGTGGAATGAGCAGTTCTTC. Its translation: CASSEGASGWNEQFF.

The genes are TRBV18 and TRBJ1-2, with 8 bases fitting TRBD1. The CDR3 covers 13 residues. The germline V gene has CDR1 KGHSH and CDR2 LQKENI. The junction had 4 bases not matched to a gene; V was cut back by 3 bases and J by 7 bases. CDR3 sequence (DNA): TGTGCCAGCTCACCGGGGACAGGCCCTGGCTACACCTTC. Translation: CASSPGTGPGYTF.

V gene TRBV5-5 combines with J gene TRBJ1-2; D uncertain. With 4 bases removed from V and 0 bases from J, the gap between germline ends came to 7 bases. The CDR3 length is 13 residues. CDR1 is SGHKS and CDR2 is YYEKEE in the germline V gene (reference sequence). CDR3 nucleotide sequence: TGTGCCAGCAGCACCAGGTCTAACTATGGCTACACCTTC. Protein product: CASSTRSNYGYTF.

The V gene is TRBV6-5, the J gene TRBJ2-1; D is possibly TRBD1 (6 bases). V dropped 2 bases and J dropped 2 bases, with 10 bases sitting between them. Germline V CDR1 and CDR2: MNHEY, SVGAGI. The CDR3 loop spans 15 amino acids. The CDR3 loop reads CASSYDRSPYNEQFF. As DNA, the CDR3 is TGTGCCAGCAGTTACGACAGGAGCCCCTACAATGAGCAGTTCTTC.

The chain uses TRBV10-3 and TRBJ2-5; 8 bases are shared with TRBD2. The CDR3 is 11 amino acids. J gave up 4 bases and V 10 bases, and 2 bases lay outside the gene matches. Looked up from germline, CDR1 is ENHRY and CDR2 is SYGVKD. CDR3 bases: TGTGCCAGCAGCGGGGGAGAGACCCAGTACTTC. Encoded protein: CASSGGETQYF.